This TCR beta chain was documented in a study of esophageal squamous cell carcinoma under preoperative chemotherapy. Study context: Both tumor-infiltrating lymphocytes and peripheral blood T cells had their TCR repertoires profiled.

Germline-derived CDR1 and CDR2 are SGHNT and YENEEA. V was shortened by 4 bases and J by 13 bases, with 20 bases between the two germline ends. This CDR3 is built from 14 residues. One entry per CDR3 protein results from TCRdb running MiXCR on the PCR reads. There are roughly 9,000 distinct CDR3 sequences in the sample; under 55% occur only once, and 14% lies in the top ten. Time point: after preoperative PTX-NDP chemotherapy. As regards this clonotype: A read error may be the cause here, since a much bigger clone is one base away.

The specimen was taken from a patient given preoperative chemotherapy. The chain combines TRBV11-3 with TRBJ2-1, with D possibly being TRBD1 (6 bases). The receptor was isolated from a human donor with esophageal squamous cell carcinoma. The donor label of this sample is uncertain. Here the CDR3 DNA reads TGTGCCAGCAGCTCATTCACAGGGTCGGAGACCCAGTTCTTC. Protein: CASSSFTGSETQFF. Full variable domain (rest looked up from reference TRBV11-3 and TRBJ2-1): EAGVVQSPRYKIIEKKQPVAFWCNPISGHNTLYWYLQNLGQGPELLIRYENEEAVDDSQLPKDRFSAERLKGVDSTLKIQPAELGDSAVYLCASSSFTGSETQFFGPGTRLTVL.